This record looks at one T cell receptor beta chain sequence and its context. This sample stems from a study of cytomegalovirus exposure and HLA in healthy donors. PCR involved 60 Vbeta and 13 Jbeta primers. Assay used: immunoSEQ multiplex PCR; TCRdb lists only in-frame clones, some missing. Counted here are roughly 190,000 clones, around 78% occurring once; the ten biggest clones make up approximately 2.1%. The sequence came from a woman under 40 in good health and CMV-seropositive. Sequenced input: PBMCs.

DNA for the CDR3: TGTGCCTGGAGACGAGGGCCGGGGAGACTGTTTTTT. Protein product: CAWRRGPGRLFF. The chain combines TRBV30 with TRBJ1-4; D is unresolved. The CDR3 runs to 12 residues. The ends were cut back, 3 bases at V and 13 bases at J, with 15 bases in the middle. Germline CDR1 GTSNPN, CDR2 SVGIG (reference sequence).